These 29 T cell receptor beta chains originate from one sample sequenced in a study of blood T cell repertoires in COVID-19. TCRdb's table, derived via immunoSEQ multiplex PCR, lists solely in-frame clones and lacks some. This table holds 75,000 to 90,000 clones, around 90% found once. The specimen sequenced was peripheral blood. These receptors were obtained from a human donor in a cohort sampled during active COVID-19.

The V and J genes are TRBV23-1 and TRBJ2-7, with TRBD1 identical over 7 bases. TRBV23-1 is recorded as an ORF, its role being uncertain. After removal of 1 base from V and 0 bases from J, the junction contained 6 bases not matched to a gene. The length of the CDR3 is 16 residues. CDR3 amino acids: CASSQWRDRDSYEQYF. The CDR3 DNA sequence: TGCGCCAGCAGTCAATGGCGCGACAGGGACTCCTACGAGCAGTACTTC.

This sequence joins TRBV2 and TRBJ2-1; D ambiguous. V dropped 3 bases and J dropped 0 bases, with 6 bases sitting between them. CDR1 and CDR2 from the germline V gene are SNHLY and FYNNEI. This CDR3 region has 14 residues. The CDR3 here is CASSEAPSYNEQFF. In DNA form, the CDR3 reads TGTGCCAGCAGTGAGGCTCCCTCCTACAATGAGCAGTTCTTC. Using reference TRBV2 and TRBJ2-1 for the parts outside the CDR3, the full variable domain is EPEVTQTPSHQVTQMGQEVILRCVPISNHLYFYWYRQILGQKVEFLVSFYNNEISEKSEIFDDQFSVERPDGSNFTLKIRSTKLEDSAMYFCASSEAPSYNEQFFGPGTRLTVL.

The DNA for the CDR3 is TGCGCCAGCAGCCGGGGGGGACAGGATGGCAATTCACCCCTCCACTTT. Protein: CASSRGGQDGNSPLHF. The chain employs TRBV4-3 and TRBJ1-6, with 8 bases that match TRBD1. The V and J ends lost 4 bases and 7 bases, in that order; junction bases with no gene match: 9. Germline V CDR1 and CDR2: LGHNA, YSLEER. The CDR3 runs 16 residues.

CDR3 DNA: TGTGCCAGCAGCTTAAAGGCGGGGCCCTATGGCTACACCTTC. It is translated as CASSLKAGPYGYTF. This chain uses TRBV7-2 with TRBJ1-2; D is possibly TRBD1 (5 bases). The CDR3 has 14 amino acids. Germline V CDR1 and CDR2: SGHTA, FQGNSA. Trimming stripped 2 bases from V and 4 bases from J, with 11 bases between.

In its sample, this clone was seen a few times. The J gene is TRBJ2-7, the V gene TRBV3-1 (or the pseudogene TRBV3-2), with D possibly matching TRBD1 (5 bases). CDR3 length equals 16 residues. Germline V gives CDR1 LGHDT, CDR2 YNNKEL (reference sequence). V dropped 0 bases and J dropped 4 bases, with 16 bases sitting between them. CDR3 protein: CASSQDVARGGYEQYF. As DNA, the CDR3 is TGTGCCAGCAGCCAAGATGTGGCAAGGGGCGGATACGAGCAGTACTTC.

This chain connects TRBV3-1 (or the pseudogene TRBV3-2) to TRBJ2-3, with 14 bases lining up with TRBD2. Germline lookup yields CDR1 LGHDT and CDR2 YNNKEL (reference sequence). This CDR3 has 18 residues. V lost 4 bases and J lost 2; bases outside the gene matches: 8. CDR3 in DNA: TGTGCCAGCAGCCTGGGGACTAGCGGGGGCGTATACACAGATACGCAGTATTTT. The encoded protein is CASSLGTSGGVYTDTQYF.

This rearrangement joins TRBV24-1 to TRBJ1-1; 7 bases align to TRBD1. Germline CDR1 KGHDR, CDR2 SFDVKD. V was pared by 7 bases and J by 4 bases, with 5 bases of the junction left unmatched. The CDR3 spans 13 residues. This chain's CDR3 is CATSATGSTEAFF. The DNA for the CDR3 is TGTGCCACCAGCGCGACAGGGAGCACTGAAGCTTTCTTT.

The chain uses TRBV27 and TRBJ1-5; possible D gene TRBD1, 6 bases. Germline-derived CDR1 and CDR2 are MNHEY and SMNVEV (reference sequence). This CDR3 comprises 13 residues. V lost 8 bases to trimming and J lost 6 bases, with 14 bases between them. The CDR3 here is CASAAGGLQPQHF. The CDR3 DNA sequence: TGTGCCAGCGCCGCGGGGGGGCTTCAGCCCCAGCATTTT.

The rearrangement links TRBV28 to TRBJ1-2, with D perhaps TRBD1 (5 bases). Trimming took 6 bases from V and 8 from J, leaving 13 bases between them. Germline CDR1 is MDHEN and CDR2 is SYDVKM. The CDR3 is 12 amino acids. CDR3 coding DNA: TGTGCCAGCAGGTCGGGGGTGGAAGGCTACACCTTC. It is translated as CASRSGVEGYTF.

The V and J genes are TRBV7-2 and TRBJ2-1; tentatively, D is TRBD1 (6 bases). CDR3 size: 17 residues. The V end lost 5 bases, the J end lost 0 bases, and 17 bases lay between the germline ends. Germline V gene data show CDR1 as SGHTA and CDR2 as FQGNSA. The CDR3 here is CASSAQPGQSSYNEQFF. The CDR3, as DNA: TGTGCCAGCAGCGCCCAACCGGGACAAAGCTCCTACAATGAGCAGTTCTTC.

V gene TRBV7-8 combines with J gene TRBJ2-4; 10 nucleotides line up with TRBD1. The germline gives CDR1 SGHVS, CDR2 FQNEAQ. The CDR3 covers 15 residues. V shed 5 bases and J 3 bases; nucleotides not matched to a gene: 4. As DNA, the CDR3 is TGTGCCAGCAGCCGGGACAGGGGAGGCAAAAACATTCAGTACTTC. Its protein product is CASSRDRGGKNIQYF.

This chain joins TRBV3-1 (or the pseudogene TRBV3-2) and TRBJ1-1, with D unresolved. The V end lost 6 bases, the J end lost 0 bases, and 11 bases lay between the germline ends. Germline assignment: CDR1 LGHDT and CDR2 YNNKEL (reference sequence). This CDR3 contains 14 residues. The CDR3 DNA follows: TGTGCCAGCAGTACGGTGAGCATGAACACTGAAGCTTTCTTT. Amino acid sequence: CASSTVSMNTEAFF.

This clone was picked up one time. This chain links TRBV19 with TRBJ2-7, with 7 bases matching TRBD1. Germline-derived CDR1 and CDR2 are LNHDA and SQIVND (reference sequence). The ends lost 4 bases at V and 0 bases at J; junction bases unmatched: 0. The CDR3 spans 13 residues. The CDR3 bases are TGTGCCAGTAGTAGGGACAGCTCCTACGAGCAGTACTTC. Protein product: CASSRDSSYEQYF.

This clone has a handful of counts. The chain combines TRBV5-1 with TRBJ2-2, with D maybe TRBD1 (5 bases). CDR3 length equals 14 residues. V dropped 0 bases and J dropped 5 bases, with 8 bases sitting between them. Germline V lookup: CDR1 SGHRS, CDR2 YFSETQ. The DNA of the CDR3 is TGCGCCAGCAGCTTGGGCCAGGGAACCGGGGAGCTGTTTTTT. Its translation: CASSLGQGTGELFF.

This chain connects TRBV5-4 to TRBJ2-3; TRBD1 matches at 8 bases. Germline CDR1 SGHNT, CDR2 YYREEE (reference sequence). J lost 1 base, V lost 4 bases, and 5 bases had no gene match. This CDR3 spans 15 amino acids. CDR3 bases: TGTGCCAGCAGCCAGAAGACAGGGGGCACAGATACGCAGTATTTT. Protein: CASSQKTGGTDTQYF.

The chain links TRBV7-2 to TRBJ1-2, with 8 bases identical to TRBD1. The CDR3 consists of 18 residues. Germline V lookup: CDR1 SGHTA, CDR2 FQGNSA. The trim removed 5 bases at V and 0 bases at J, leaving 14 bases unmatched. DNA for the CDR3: TGTGCCAGCAGCACGTCGGGACAGGTCGGAATCGCTAACTATGGCTACACCTTC. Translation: CASSTSGQVGIANYGYTF.

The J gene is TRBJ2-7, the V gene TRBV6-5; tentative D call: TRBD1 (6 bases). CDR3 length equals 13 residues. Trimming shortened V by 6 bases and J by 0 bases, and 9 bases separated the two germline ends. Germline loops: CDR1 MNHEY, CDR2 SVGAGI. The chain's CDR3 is CASRQGSSYEQYF. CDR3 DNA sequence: TGTGCCAGCAGGCAGGGGTCCTCCTACGAGCAGTACTTC.

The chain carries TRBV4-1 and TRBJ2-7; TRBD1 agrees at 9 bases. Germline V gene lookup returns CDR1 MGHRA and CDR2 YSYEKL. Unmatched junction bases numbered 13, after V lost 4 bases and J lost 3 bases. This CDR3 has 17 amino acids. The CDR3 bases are TGCGCCAGCAGCCGTGATTCTATCAGGACAGGGGTCTACGAGCAGTACTTC. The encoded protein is CASSRDSIRTGVYEQYF.

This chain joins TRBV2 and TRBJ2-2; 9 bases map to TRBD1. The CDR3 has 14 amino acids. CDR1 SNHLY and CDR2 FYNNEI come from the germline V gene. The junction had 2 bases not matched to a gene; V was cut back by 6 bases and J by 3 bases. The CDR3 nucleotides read TGTGCCAGCAGGGACAGGGGATACACCGGGGAGCTGTTTTTT. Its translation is CASRDRGYTGELFF.

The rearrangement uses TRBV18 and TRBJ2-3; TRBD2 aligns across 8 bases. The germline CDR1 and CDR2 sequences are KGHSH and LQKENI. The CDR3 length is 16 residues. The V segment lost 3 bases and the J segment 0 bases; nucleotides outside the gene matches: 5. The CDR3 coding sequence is TGTGCCAGCTCACCGGCGGCGGGGGGCAGCACAGATACGCAGTATTTT. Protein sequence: CASSPAAGGSTDTQYF. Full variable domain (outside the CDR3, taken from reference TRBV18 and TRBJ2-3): NAGVMQNPRHLVRRRGQEARLRCSPMKGHSHVYWYRQLPEEGLKFMVYLQKENIIDESGMPKERFSAEFPKEGPSILRIQQVVRGDSAAYFCASSPAAGGSTDTQYFGPGTRLTVL.

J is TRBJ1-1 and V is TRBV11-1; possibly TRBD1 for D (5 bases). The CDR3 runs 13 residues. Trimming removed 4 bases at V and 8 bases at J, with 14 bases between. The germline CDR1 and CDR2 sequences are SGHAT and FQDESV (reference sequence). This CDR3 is CASSSYGHSEAFF. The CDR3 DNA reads TGTGCCAGCAGCTCCTACGGACATTCCGAAGCTTTCTTT.

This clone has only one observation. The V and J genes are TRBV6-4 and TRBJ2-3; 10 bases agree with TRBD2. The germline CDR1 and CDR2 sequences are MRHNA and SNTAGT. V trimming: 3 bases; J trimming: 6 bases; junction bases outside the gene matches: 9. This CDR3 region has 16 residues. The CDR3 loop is CASSDAGSGGFDTQYF. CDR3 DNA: TGTGCCAGCAGTGATGCCGGTAGCGGGGGGTTCGATACGCAGTATTTT.

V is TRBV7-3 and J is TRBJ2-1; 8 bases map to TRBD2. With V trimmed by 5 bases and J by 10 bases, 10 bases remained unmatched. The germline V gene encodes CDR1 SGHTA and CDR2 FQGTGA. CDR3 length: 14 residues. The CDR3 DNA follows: TGTGCCAGCAGCCCACCCGGGACTAGAGGCGAGCAGTTCTTC. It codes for CASSPPGTRGEQFF.

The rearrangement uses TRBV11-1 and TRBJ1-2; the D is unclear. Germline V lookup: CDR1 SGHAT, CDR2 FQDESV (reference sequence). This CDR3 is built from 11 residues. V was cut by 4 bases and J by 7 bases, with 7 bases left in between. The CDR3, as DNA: TGTGCCAGCAGCTCCCGCGGTGGCTACACCTTC. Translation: CASSSRGGYTF.

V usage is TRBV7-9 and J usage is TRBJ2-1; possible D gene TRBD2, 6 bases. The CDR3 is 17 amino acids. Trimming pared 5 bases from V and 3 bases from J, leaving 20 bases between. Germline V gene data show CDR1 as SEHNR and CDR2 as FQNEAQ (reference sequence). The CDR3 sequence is CASSTTGTGDRYNEQFF. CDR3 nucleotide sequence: TGTGCCAGCAGCACAACGGGGACGGGGGACCGCTACAATGAGCAGTTCTTC.

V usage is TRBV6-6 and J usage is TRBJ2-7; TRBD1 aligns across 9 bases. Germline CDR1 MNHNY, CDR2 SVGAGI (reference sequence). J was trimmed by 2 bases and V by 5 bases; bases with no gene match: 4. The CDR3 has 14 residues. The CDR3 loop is CASSKQGAAYEQYF. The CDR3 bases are TGTGCCAGCAGTAAACAGGGGGCCGCCTACGAGCAGTACTTC.

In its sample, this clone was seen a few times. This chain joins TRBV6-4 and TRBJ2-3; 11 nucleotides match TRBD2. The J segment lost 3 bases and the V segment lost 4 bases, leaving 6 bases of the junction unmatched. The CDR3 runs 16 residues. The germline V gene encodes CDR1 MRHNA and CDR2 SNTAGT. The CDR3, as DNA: TGTGCCAGCAGTGTACTAGCGGGGGTTAGGACAGATACGCAGTATTTT. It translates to CASSVLAGVRTDTQYF.

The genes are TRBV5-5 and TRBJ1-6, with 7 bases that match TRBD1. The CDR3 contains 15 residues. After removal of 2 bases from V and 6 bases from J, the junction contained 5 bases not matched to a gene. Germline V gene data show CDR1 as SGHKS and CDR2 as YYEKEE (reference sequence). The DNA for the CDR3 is TGTGCCAGCAGCTTCAGACGGGACAGTAATTCACCCCTCCACTTT. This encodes CASSFRRDSNSPLHF. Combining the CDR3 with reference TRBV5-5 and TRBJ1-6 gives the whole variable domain DAGVTQSPTHLIKTRGQQVTLRCSPISGHKSVSWYQQVLGQGPQFIFQYYEKEERGRGNFPDRFSARQFPNYSSELNVNALLLGDSALYLCASSFRRDSNSPLHFGNGTRLTVT.

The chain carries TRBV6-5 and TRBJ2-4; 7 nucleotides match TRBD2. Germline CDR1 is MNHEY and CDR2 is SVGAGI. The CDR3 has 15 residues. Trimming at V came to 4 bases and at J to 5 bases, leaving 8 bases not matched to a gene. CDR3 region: CASSSGGGFENIQYF. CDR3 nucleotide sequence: TGTGCCAGCAGTTCGGGGGGTGGATTTGAAAACATTCAGTACTTC.